These 9 T cell receptor beta chains share one sample of origin, sequenced in a study of Ad26.COV2.S vaccination and SARS-CoV-2 variants. The repertoire was sequenced with immunoSEQ multiplex PCR; TCRdb's copy has only in-frame clones and lacks some. The sample has some 480,000 clones, around 90% seen once; the top ten hold over 10%. The sample's treatment: approximately 18 received Ad26.COV2.S at low or high dose, single or two shots; five or six received placebo; per-sample allocation not given. The investigators took samples on day 63 after the first vaccine or placebo injection. Sequenced here: peripheral blood, sampled in a trial of Ad26.COV2.S vaccine versus placebo. These receptor sequences come from a person aged 18-60 years who received the Ad26.COV2.S COVID-19 vaccine or a placebo.

The chain is built from TRBV27 and TRBJ1-2; 7 bases match TRBD1. CDR1 and CDR2 from the germline V gene are MNHEY and SMNVEV (reference sequence). V dropped 4 bases and J dropped 4; count of bases not matched to a gene: 3. CDR3 length equals 13 residues. CDR3 residues: CASSSQGVYGYTF. CDR3 DNA: TGTGCCAGCAGTTCCCAGGGGGTCTATGGCTACACCTTC.

J is TRBJ1-1 and V is TRBV9; a possible D gene is TRBD1 (5 bases). V was pared by 0 bases and J by 5 bases, with 11 bases between. Germline loops: CDR1 SGDLS, CDR2 YYNGEE. The CDR3 loop spans 14 amino acids. The CDR3 sequence: CASSVGAGLTEAFF. The CDR3 DNA reads as TGTGCCAGCAGCGTAGGAGCAGGGTTGACTGAAGCTTTCTTT.

The chain is built from TRBV4-3 and TRBJ2-1; D is possibly TRBD2 (6 bases). V was pared by 3 bases and J by 1 base, with 16 bases between. The CDR3 consists of 17 residues. Germline V gene sequence: CDR1 LGHNA, CDR2 YSLEER. DNA of the CDR3: TGCGCCAGCAGCCAGTCTAGCGCGAATCCGTCCTACAATGAGCAGTTCTTC. As protein: CASSQSSANPSYNEQFF.

The V call is TRBV6-5, the J call TRBJ2-5, with D maybe TRBD1 (6 bases). V gave up 2 bases and J gave up 4 bases, with 8 bases separating them. The V gene's germline CDR1 is MNHEY and CDR2 SVGAGI. The CDR3 covers 13 residues. For the CDR3, the DNA is TGTGCCAGCAGTTACGGGGGCACAGAGACCCAGTACTTC. The encoded protein is CASSYGGTETQYF.

This rearrangement joins TRBV2 to TRBJ1-6; weak D call: TRBD1 (5 bases). Germline V gene sequence: CDR1 SNHLY, CDR2 FYNNEI. V lost 7 bases to trimming and J lost 3 bases, with 10 bases between them. The CDR3 contains 14 residues. Written as DNA, the CDR3 is TGTGCCAGCACGGGTGACAGCTATAATTCACCCCTCCACTTT. The encoded protein is CASTGDSYNSPLHF.

The V call is TRBV12-2, the J call TRBJ1-1. TRBV12-2 is described as a pseudogene. The CDR3 loop spans 18 amino acids. The CDR3 loop is CASRLVGYELGVSTEAFF. The CDR3 bases are TGTGCAAGTCGCTTAGTTGGGTATGAGCTCGGTGTCAGCACTGAAGCTTTCTTT.

The chain couples TRBV5-1 to TRBJ2-3, with D tentatively TRBD1 (6 bases). CDR1 and CDR2 from the germline V gene are SGHRS and YFSETQ. Trimming removed 2 bases at V and 2 bases at J, with 15 bases between. The length of the CDR3 is 16 residues. As DNA, the CDR3 is TGCGCCAGCAGCTTCGGGACAATCAGCATCACAGATACGCAGTATTTT. As protein: CASSFGTISITDTQYF.

The chain combines TRBV19 with TRBJ1-2; D remains unclear. The CDR3 is made up of 13 amino acids. V lost 8 bases, J lost 1 base, and 11 bases lay in between. Germline-derived CDR1 and CDR2 are LNHDA and SQIVND (reference sequence). The CDR3 reads CASGQLINYGYTF. The CDR3 DNA is TGTGCCAGTGGGCAGCTTATTAACTATGGCTACACCTTC.

The gene calls are TRBV19 and TRBJ2-5; tentatively, D is TRBD1 or TRBD2 (5 bases each). V dropped 5 bases and J dropped 3 bases, with 16 bases sitting between them. CDR1 is LNHDA and CDR2 is SQIVND in the germline V gene (reference sequence). The CDR3 consists of 15 residues. The CDR3 DNA is TGTGCCAGTAGTTTTGGGGTTAGGGGAGAAGAGACCCAGTACTTC. Encoded protein: CASSFGVRGEETQYF.